These 10 T cell receptor beta chains originate from one sample sequenced in a study of blood T cell repertoires in COVID-19. The data were produced by immunoSEQ multiplex PCR, yet TCRdb's version contains in-frame clones alone and is incomplete. There are 250,000 to 300,000 clones in the sample; almost 85% occur only once, and 5.1% lies in the top ten. Sample: peripheral blood. These TCRs come from a man aged 50-59 years with active or convalescent COVID-19.

This chain uses TRBV4-1 with TRBJ2-2; TRBD2 agrees at 9 bases. Germline V gene lookup returns CDR1 MGHRA and CDR2 YSYEKL. This CDR3 has 15 amino acids. J lost 7 bases, V lost 1 base, and 4 bases had no gene match. The CDR3 sequence is CASSQVAGVIGELFF. The CDR3 nucleotides read TGCGCCAGCAGCCAAGTAGCGGGAGTGATCGGGGAGCTGTTTTTT.

The chain combines TRBV4-2 with TRBJ2-7; the match to TRBD2 covers 7 bases. The J segment lost 1 base and the V segment lost 3 bases, leaving 3 bases of the junction unmatched. The CDR3 totals 14 residues. Per germline, CDR1 LGHNA and CDR2 YNFKEQ. CDR3 sequence (DNA): TGTGCCAGCAGCCAGTTAGCGGGTTCCTACGAGCAGTACTTC. As protein: CASSQLAGSYEQYF.

The V call is TRBV7-9, the J call TRBJ1-1; 7 bases line up with TRBD1. The CDR3 has 14 amino acids. The germline V gene encodes CDR1 SEHNR and CDR2 FQNEAQ (reference sequence). With V trimmed by 3 bases and J by 5 bases, 6 bases remained unmatched. The CDR3 is CASSFEGARTEAFF. The CDR3 bases are TGTGCCAGCAGCTTCGAGGGGGCGCGAACTGAAGCTTTCTTT.

On this clone itself: This specimen includes other DNA sequences encoding the same CDR3. V is TRBV6-5 and J is TRBJ1-5; D possibly corresponds to TRBD1 (5 bases). The CDR3 length is 14 residues. The germline V gene encodes CDR1 MNHEY and CDR2 SVGAGI. Between the trimmed V and J ends, which lost 2 bases and 2 bases, there was a span of 7 bases. CDR3 loop: CASSYRGGNQPQHF. CDR3 sequence (DNA): TGTGCCAGCAGTTACCGGGGGGGCAATCAGCCCCAGCATTTT.

This rearrangement joins TRBV5-8 to TRBJ1-3, with D perhaps TRBD1 (5 bases). The length of the CDR3 is 16 residues. V gave up 4 bases and J gave up 1 base, with 15 bases separating them. Germline assignment: CDR1 SGHTS and CDR2 YDEGEE. CDR3 sequence (DNA): TGTGCCAGCAGCCCAAAGGTGGGGGGTTCTGGAAACACCATATATTTT. It encodes CASSPKVGGSGNTIYF.

Here the CDR3 DNA reads TGTGCCAGCAGCCCTCAACTAGTCAGTCCCCAAGAGACCCAGTACTTC. Residues: CASSPQLVSPQETQYF. The J gene is TRBJ2-5, the V gene TRBV7-2; D is perhaps TRBD2 (5 bases). The CDR3 has 16 amino acids. Per the germline V gene, CDR1 is SGHTA and CDR2 is FQGNSA. The ends were cut back, 5 bases at V and 1 base at J, with 17 bases in the middle.

In its sample, this clone was seen many times. V usage is TRBV7-9 and J usage is TRBJ2-1; 12 bases line up with TRBD2. Germline V gives CDR1 SEHNR, CDR2 FQNEAQ (reference sequence). Germline trimming cut 5 bases from V and 2 bases from J; bases unmatched to any gene: 13. The length of the CDR3 is 19 residues. The CDR3 DNA follows: TGTGCCAGCAGCGGCCCGACTAGCGGGAGAGCCAAAGCCTACAATGAGCAGTTCTTC. This codes for CASSGPTSGRAKAYNEQFF.

The chain links TRBV12-3 or TRBV12-4 to TRBJ2-3, with D unresolved. The CDR3 length is 12 residues. V was shortened by 3 bases and J by 7 bases, with 8 bases between the two germline ends. The CDR3: CASSFGLNTQYF. The DNA of the CDR3 is TGTGCCAGCAGTTTCGGGTTAAATACGCAGTATTTT.

The rearrangement links TRBV5-1 to TRBJ1-3; D ambiguous. The germline V gene encodes CDR1 SGHRS and CDR2 YFSETQ. The V gene lost 0 bases and the J gene lost 3 bases, with 10 bases spanning the gap. This CDR3 is built from 15 residues. CDR3 nucleotides: TGCGCCAGCAGCTTGGACGGCTCAGGTGGAAACACCATATATTTT. Its protein product is CASSLDGSGGNTIYF.

The chain has TRBV27 and TRBJ2-7; a weak D match, TRBD1 (5 bases). Between the trimmed V and J ends, which lost 1 base and 3 bases, there was a span of 13 bases. Germline CDR1 is MNHEY and CDR2 is SMNVEV (reference sequence). The CDR3 extends over 15 amino acids. CDR3 in amino acids: CASSLLGHLYYEQYF. The CDR3 nucleotides read TGTGCCAGCAGTTTATTAGGACACCTTTACTACGAGCAGTACTTC.